Each of the 9 T cell receptor beta chains below was sequenced from the same sample in a study of blood T cell repertoires in COVID-19. Repertoires were generated with immunoSEQ multiplex PCR, while TCRdb's copy carries only in-frame clones and drops some. The sample lists 150,000 to 200,000 clones, around 85% seen once, with under 4% in the top ten. The sequenced sample consisted of peripheral blood. The origin of the receptors is a human donor with acute or convalescent COVID-19. The donor label of this sample is uncertain.

This chain links TRBV12-5 with TRBJ1-5; no clear D gene. Deletions cut 5 bases from V and 7 bases from J, with 12 bases between. Germline V gene sequence: CDR1 LGHNT, CDR2 FRNRAP. The CDR3 consists of 13 residues. The DNA of the CDR3 is TGTGCTAGTGGTCCCCTGGGAGCCCAGCCCCAGCATTTT. This sequence encodes CASGPLGAQPQHF.

The V and J genes are TRBV19 and TRBJ1-4; D remains ambiguous. The V end was cut by 1 base, the J end by 3 bases, with 12 bases between. There are 16 residues in the CDR3. Germline V gene sequence: CDR1 LNHDA, CDR2 SQIVND (reference sequence). The chain's CDR3 is CASSIAPGEANEKLFF. For the CDR3, the DNA is TGTGCCAGTAGTATAGCCCCCGGGGAAGCTAATGAAAAACTGTTTTTT.

This clone showed up just a few times. The rearrangement uses TRBV20-1 and TRBJ2-1, with TRBD2 identical over 10 bases. Germline V gene lookup returns CDR1 DFQATT and CDR2 SNEGSKA (reference sequence). This CDR3 is 14 amino acids long. The V and J ends lost 3 bases and 6 bases, in that order; junction bases with no gene match: 5. The DNA for the CDR3 is TGCAGTGCTAGTGGAGCGGGGGGGGGCAATGAGCAGTTCTTC. This gives the protein CSASGAGGGNEQFF.

The CDR3 region has the DNA TGTGCCAGCAGCTCCAGGGGATATCAGCCCCAGCATTTT. It is translated as CASSSRGYQPQHF. The V gene is TRBV7-2, the J gene TRBJ1-5; a possible D gene is TRBD1 (6 bases). This CDR3 has 13 residues. Germline V gene data show CDR1 as SGHTA and CDR2 as FQGNSA. V lost 4 bases, J lost 5 bases, and 9 bases lay in between. The full variable domain, its missing parts supplied by reference TRBV7-2 and TRBJ1-5, is GAGVSQSPSNKVTEKGKDVELRCDPISGHTALYWYRQSLGQGLEFLIYFQGNSAPDKSGLPSDRFSAERTGGSVSTLTIQRTQQEDSAVYLCASSSRGYQPQHFGDGTRLSIL.

This clone occurred many times. The chain recombines TRBV11-2 with TRBJ1-2, with D possibly being TRBD1 (5 bases). The germline gives CDR1 SGHAT, CDR2 FQNNGV. This CDR3 has 15 residues. V was cut by 0 bases and J by 2 bases, with 10 bases left in between. The CDR3: CASSLDAGVNYGYTF. DNA for the CDR3: TGTGCCAGCAGCTTAGATGCGGGGGTGAACTATGGCTACACCTTC.

J is TRBJ2-7 and V is TRBV7-3; 7 bases match TRBD2. The V and J ends lost 5 bases and 2 bases, in that order; junction bases with no gene match: 9. The CDR3 contains 15 residues. Germline V gene data show CDR1 as SGHTA and CDR2 as FQGTGA. CDR3 DNA: TGTGCCAGCAGCCTAGCAGGCGGGGGTACCTACGAGCAGTACTTC. Amino acids: CASSLAGGGTYEQYF.

This chain connects TRBV27 to TRBJ1-3, with a possible D match to TRBD1 (5 bases). This CDR3 comprises 15 residues. Germline V gives CDR1 MNHEY, CDR2 SMNVEV (reference sequence). V was shortened by 5 bases and J by 0 bases, with 11 bases between the two germline ends. The CDR3 DNA reads TGTGCCAGCAGTGAATACAGGAACTCTGGAAACACCATATATTTT. Residues: CASSEYRNSGNTIYF.

J is TRBJ1-2 and V is TRBV27, with D hard to call. V was cut by 1 base and J by 2 bases, with 11 bases left in between. Germline V gene lookup returns CDR1 MNHEY and CDR2 SMNVEV (reference sequence). The CDR3 length is 15 residues. CDR3: CASSLYTTANYGYTF. CDR3 bases: TGTGCCAGCAGTTTATATACAACAGCAAACTATGGCTACACCTTC.

The chain links TRBV15 to TRBJ2-5; 8 nucleotides align to TRBD2. Germline CDR1 LNHNV, CDR2 YYDKDF (reference sequence). V dropped 1 base and J dropped 4; count of bases not matched to a gene: 8. This CDR3 has 16 residues. CDR3 bases: TGTGCCACCAGCAGAGTAATAGCGGGGTTTGTAGAGACCCAGTACTTC. It is translated as CATSRVIAGFVETQYF. The variable domain in full, with the rest retrieved from reference TRBV15 and TRBJ2-5, is DAMVIQNPRYQVTQFGKPVTLSCSQTLNHNVMYWYQQKSSQAPKLLFHYYDKDFNNEADTPDNFQSRRPNTSFCFLDIRSPGLGDTAMYLCATSRVIAGFVETQYFGPGTRLLVL.